The entry below describes one TCR beta chain. Its antigen is undetermined. The sample's time point: cycle 4 day 1 (C4D1), after less than 7 weeks of nivolumab. Each patient relapsed following autologous stem cell transplantation, and prior brentuximab vedotin exposure differed. Complete response, partial response or progressive disease was recorded as best response. The data were produced by immunoSEQ multiplex PCR, yet TCRdb's version contains in-frame clones alone and is incomplete. Of around 25,000 clones detected, approximately 88% appear once; the ten largest clones hold 20% to 30%. This sample was included in a study of PD-1 blockade in classical Hodgkin lymphoma. Study-wide results and caveats: In newly diagnosed patients, baseline TCR diversity was reportedly below that of healthy donors. Exclusion was applied to patients who started nivolumab under 1 year after ASCT.

CDR1 is LNHDA, CDR2 SQIVND, per germline (reference sequence). V shed 5 bases and J 7 bases; nucleotides not matched to a gene: 8. The CDR3 length is 15 residues. The rearrangement uses TRBV19 and TRBJ1-5; 10 bases match TRBD1. The receptor comes from a human donor with classical Hodgkin lymphoma. Sequences were derived from peripheral blood mononuclear cells (PBMCs), sampled before the fourth cycle of nivolumab. CDR3: CASSPGQGPEQPQHF. The CDR3 nucleotides are TGTGCCAGTAGTCCGGGACAGGGGCCTGAGCAGCCCCAGCATTTT.